A selection of T cell receptor beta chains follows, all from one sample in a study of blood T cell repertoires in COVID-19. Produced via immunoSEQ multiplex PCR; TCRdb's table is partial and in-frame only. The sample carries about 400,000 clones, roughly 91% recorded once. Sequencing was performed on PBMCs or T cells enriched from blood (not recorded which). These receptors came from a woman aged 25 to 39 who had recovered from COVID-19. Both conserved end residues are part of each CDR3. The order of the fields is J gene, D gene, V gene, clone size, CDR3 DNA, CDR3 protein. The D gene is left open where the match is weak. Expanded clones are given a class, and other clones once, few, many or no size at all.

TRBJ1-2,-,TRBV25-1,once,TGTGCCAGCAGTGAATTTGGCAGGAACAGAGAAGGCTACACCTTC,CASSEFGRNREGYTF
TRBJ1-3,TRBD1,TRBV28,-,TGTGCCAGCAGTACCCTGACAGGGCTGGAAGACACCATATATTTT,CASSTLTGLEDTIYF
TRBJ1-2,-,TRBV27,once,TGTGCCAGCAGTTCAATTCAGGTGCCCAGCCTTAACTATGGCTACACCTTC,CASSSIQVPSLNYGYTF
TRBJ1-2,-,TRBV9,once,TGTGCCAGCAGCGTAGGGGGAGGGGAAGGCTACACCTTC,CASSVGGGEGYTF
TRBJ2-7,-,TRBV6-2/TRBV6-3,-,TGTGCCAGCAGTTACGGGCGGAACAGGGAAAGCTCCTACGAGCAGTACTTC,CASSYGRNRESSYEQYF
TRBJ2-7,-,TRBV6-5,-,TGTGCCAGCAGTCCCAGACAGGTCCCCTACGAGCAGTACTTC,CASSPRQVPYEQYF
TRBJ2-3,-,TRBV25-1,-,TGTGCCAGCAGTGATTATTTCCGGGACAACACAGATACGCAGTATTTT,CASSDYFRDNTDTQYF
TRBJ2-1,-,TRBV27,-,TGTGCCAGCAGCTTAGCGACCTACAATGAGCAGTTCTTC,CASSLATYNEQFF
TRBJ1-1,-,TRBV18,-,TGTGCCAGCTCACCACCGCGGGGAAACACTGAAGCTTTCTTT,CASSPPRGNTEAFF
TRBJ2-7,TRBD2,TRBV19,-,TGTGCCAGTAGTCTCGGGGGAGGGCGCTACGAGCAGTACTTC,CASSLGGGRYEQYF
TRBJ1-1,TRBD1,TRBV6-5,-,TGTGCCAGCAGGAACCACAGGGGGCAAGGGACTGAAGCTTTCTTT,CASRNHRGQGTEAFF
TRBJ1-1,TRBD1,TRBV7-3,-,TGTGCCAGCAGCTTAACGGGGGGACAGGGCACTGAAGCTTTCTTT,CASSLTGGQGTEAFF
TRBJ2-5,TRBD2,TRBV19,-,TGTGCCAGTAGTATATGGCCTAGCGGGAGTCAAGAGACCCAGTACTTC,CASSIWPSGSQETQYF
TRBJ2-2,TRBD2,TRBV3-1/TRBV3-2,-,TGTGCCAGCAGCCCGGGACTAGTGGCCGGGGAGCTGTTTTTT,CASSPGLVAGELFF
TRBJ2-7,TRBD1,TRBV18,-,TGTGCCAGCTCATCCTCCGGGACAGGGGGATACGAGCAGTACTTC,CASSSSGTGGYEQYF
TRBJ2-1,-,TRBV7-6,-,TGTGCCAGCAGCTCGCCCGGGACATTCACGATAGGTGAGCAGTTCTTC,CASSSPGTFTIGEQFF
TRBJ1-6,-,TRBV7-8,-,TGTGCCAGCAGCTTAACTCGCAATAATTCACCCCTCCACTTT,CASSLTRNNSPLHF
TRBJ2-5,-,TRBV7-9,-,TGTGCCAGCAGCCCAGGCGTTCGACGGGGGCAAGAGACCCAGTACTTC,CASSPGVRRGQETQYF
TRBJ1-2,TRBD1,TRBV5-1,-,TGCGCCAGCAGCGGGGACAGTAGCTATGGCTACACCTTC,CASSGDSSYGYTF
TRBJ2-7,TRBD2,TRBV19,-,TGTGCCAGTAGTGTTAGCGGGGGAACTTACGAGCAGTACTTC,CASSVSGGTYEQYF
TRBJ1-1,-,TRBV5-1,-,TGCGCCAGCAGCTTGGGGGCTCCCACTGAAGCTTTCTTT,CASSLGAPTEAFF
TRBJ2-1,TRBD2,TRBV18,-,TGTGCCAGCTCACAAGGGCTAGCGGGGGGAAAGGAGCAGTTCTTC,CASSQGLAGGKEQFF
TRBJ1-6,-,TRBV7-8,-,TGTGCCAGCTCGGCCGGAGCAGATAATTCACCCCTCCACTTT,CASSAGADNSPLHF
TRBJ2-5,TRBD1,TRBV7-3,few,TGTGCCAGCAGCCTCAAGACGGGACAGCAAGAGACCCAGTACTTC,CASSLKTGQQETQYF
TRBJ1-5,TRBD1,TRBV19,-,TGTGCCAGTGGCAGGACAGGGGAGGGCGGCAATCAGCCCCAGCATTTT,CASGRTGEGGNQPQHF
TRBJ1-5,-,TRBV27,-,TGTGCCAGCAGTTTTTTTGGCAGCAATCAGCCCCAGCATTTT,CASSFFGSNQPQHF
TRBJ1-6,TRBD1,TRBV19,-,TGTGCCAGCCAAAGGGACAGGGGTATTTCACCCCTCCACTTT,CASQRDRGISPLHF
TRBJ2-3,TRBD2,TRBV9,-,TGTGCCAGCAGCACCGGGACTAGCGGGGGCACAGATACGCAGTATTTT,CASSTGTSGGTDTQYF
TRBJ1-2,TRBD1,TRBV6-4,-,TGTGCCAGCAGTTCGGGGGACAGAAACTATGGCTACACCTTC,CASSSGDRNYGYTF
TRBJ2-5,-,TRBV7-3,many,TGTGCCAGCAGCTACACTAATGGGTGGACCCAGTACTTC,CASSYTNGWTQYF
TRBJ2-7,TRBD2,TRBV5-8,-,TGTGCCAGCAGTAGAGGTGTCGGGAGGGCCTACGAGCAGTACTTC,CASSRGVGRAYEQYF
TRBJ1-1,TRBD1,TRBV10-2,-,TGCGCCAGCAAAGACAGGGGGACCCCTGAAGCTTTCTTT,CASKDRGTPEAFF
TRBJ2-3,TRBD1,TRBV2,-,TGTGCCAGCAGTGGACAGGGGTTCACAGATACGCAGTATTTT,CASSGQGFTDTQYF
TRBJ2-5,TRBD2,TRBV9,-,TGTGCCAGCAGCGTAGTGGCTAGCGGGACACAAGAGACCCAGTACTTC,CASSVVASGTQETQYF
TRBJ2-1,TRBD2,TRBV6-5,-,TGTGCCAGCTGGAGACTAGCGGCCTACAATGAGCAGTTCTTC,CASWRLAAYNEQFF
TRBJ2-1,TRBD2,TRBV5-1,-,TGCGCCAGCAGCTGGGGACGAACCTTTCCTAGCGGGAGCGCCAATGAGCAGTTCTTC,CASSWGRTFPSGSANEQFF
TRBJ1-1,TRBD1,TRBV5-1,-,TGCGCCAGCAGCTCTCGACAGGGCCACACTGAAGCTTTCTTT,CASSSRQGHTEAFF
TRBJ2-2,TRBD2,TRBV7-9,-,TGTGCCAGCAGCCGGAGCGGGAGGGACACCGGGGAGCTGTTTTTT,CASSRSGRDTGELFF
TRBJ2-5,TRBD2,TRBV7-6,-,TGTGCCAGCAGCTTAGGTGCGGGGGGTTCCGAGACCCAGTACTTC,CASSLGAGGSETQYF
TRBJ2-3,-,TRBV29-1,-,TGCAGCGTTGGTCTGCTAATTCACACAGATACGCAGTATTTT,CSVGLLIHTDTQYF
TRBJ1-6,-,TRBV6-4,-,TGTGCCAGCAGTGACGGGGGGTTCTTCCACTTT,CASSDGGFFHF
TRBJ2-7,-,TRBV14,-,TGTGCCAGCAGCGACACAGGGCCGAGCGAGCAGTACTTC,CASSDTGPSEQYF
TRBJ2-7,TRBD2,TRBV7-8,-,TGTGCCAGCAGCTTACGGGGGACTAGCTACGAGCAGTACTTC,CASSLRGTSYEQYF
TRBJ1-1,-,TRBV7-8,-,TGTGCCAGCAGCCCCAGGACGGCAGGTCAGGGGAACACTGAAGCTTTCTTT,CASSPRTAGQGNTEAFF
TRBJ1-1,-,TRBV9,-,TGTGCCAGCAGCGAGGGAGGCTACACTGAAGCTTTCTTT,CASSEGGYTEAFF
TRBJ2-7,-,TRBV10-3,-,TGTGCCATCAGTGGAGACACCAGCTCCTACGAGCAGTACTTC,CAISGDTSSYEQYF
TRBJ2-5,-,TRBV6-5,-,TGTGCCAGCAGTTATGGGGGGAGAGGAGCTGAGACCCAGTACTTC,CASSYGGRGAETQYF
TRBJ1-1,-,TRBV20-1,-,TGCAGTGCTAGACCCGGGGGAGAAGCTTTCTTT,CSARPGGEAFF
TRBJ2-2,-,TRBV30,-,TGTGCCTGGAGTAAAGGGGCCGGGGAGCTGTTTTTT,CAWSKGAGELFF
TRBJ2-7,-,TRBV7-2,few,TGTGCCAGCAGCCCTACTAGAAATAACTACGAGCAGTACTTC,CASSPTRNNYEQYF
TRBJ1-2,TRBD1,TRBV9,-,TGTGCCAGCGGGACAGACTATGGCTACACCTTC,CASGTDYGYTF
TRBJ2-3,-,TRBV27,-,TGTGCCAGCAGACTATTCCCCACGAGTCGCACAGATACGCAGTATTTT,CASRLFPTSRTDTQYF
TRBJ1-5,-,TRBV7-6,once,TGTGCCAGCAGCTCACTAGGAAATCAGCCCCAGCATTTT,CASSSLGNQPQHF
TRBJ2-7,TRBD1,TRBV7-9,-,TGTGCCAGCAGCTCCGTGGACAGGGGGTCCTACGAGCAGTACTTC,CASSSVDRGSYEQYF
TRBJ2-1,-,TRBV30,-,TGTGCCTGGACACCTGGGGCGGGGGCCGGGAATGAGCAGTTCTTC,CAWTPGAGAGNEQFF